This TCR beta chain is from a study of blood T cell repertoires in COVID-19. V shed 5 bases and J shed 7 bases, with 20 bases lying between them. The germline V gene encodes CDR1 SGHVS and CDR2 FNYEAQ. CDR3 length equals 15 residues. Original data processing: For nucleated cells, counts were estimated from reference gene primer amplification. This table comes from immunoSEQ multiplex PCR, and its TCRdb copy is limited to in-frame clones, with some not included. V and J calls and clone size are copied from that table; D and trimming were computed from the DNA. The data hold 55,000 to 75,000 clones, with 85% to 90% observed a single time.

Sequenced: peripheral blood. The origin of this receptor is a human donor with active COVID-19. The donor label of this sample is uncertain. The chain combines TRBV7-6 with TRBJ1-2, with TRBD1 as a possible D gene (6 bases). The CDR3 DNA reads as TGTGCCAGCAGCCCAGAGGGAGGGGGAACGTTTGGCTACACCTTC. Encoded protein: CASSPEGGGTFGYTF. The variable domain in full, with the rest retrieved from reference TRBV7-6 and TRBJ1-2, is GAGVSQSPRYKVTKRGQDVALRCDPISGHVSLYWYRQALGQGPEFLTYFNYEAQQDKSGLPNDRFSAERPEGSISTLTIQRTEQRDSAMYRCASSPEGGGTFGYTFGSGTRLTVV.